This T cell receptor beta chain appears in the sequencing data of a study of monozygotic twins with inflammatory bowel disease. There were about 3,500 ng of total RNA used for each TCR library. With eight separate reactions per sample, the authors made cDNA. For each CDR3 protein, TCRdb gives one entry from its re-call of the 5' RACE reads, without DNA. The sample yields approximately 400,000 distinct CDR3 sequences, of which the top ten take up about 2.2%. RNA in its total form was extracted from whole blood, and T cells were not sorted. The sequenced sample was blood. The receptor was isolated from a human donor with ulcerative colitis or Crohn's disease, or a healthy co-twin of an affected twin (not recorded which).

CDR3 sequence reads: CAISEIPSGPYNEQFF. The chain couples TRBV10-3 to TRBJ2-1; TCRdb selects TRBD2, and the lack of DNA leaves this call unchecked. The V gene's germline CDR1 is ENHRY and CDR2 SYGVKD. The CDR3 runs 16 residues.